A selection of T cell receptor beta chains follows, all from one sample in a study of regulatory T cells in long-lasting Graves disease. TCRdb redid the calling of the multiplex PCR reads with MiXCR, one entry per CDR3 protein. The data contain some 450,000 distinct CDR3 sequences, less than 25% of them seen just once; the ten biggest clones take up approximately 25%. The sample was peripheral blood mononuclear cells (PBMCs), taken when the disease was refractory, from a patient treated with antithyroid drugs. The receptors originated from a female donor with Graves disease. Both conserved end residues are part of each CDR3. The D gene is left open where the match is weak. Clone sizes are given selectively: once, few, many, or a class where the clone is expanded.

CDR3 protein: CASSQEATGVGRQFF
CDR3 DNA: TGTGCCAGCAGCCAAGAAGCAACCGGAGTAGGGAGGCAGTTCTTC
clone size: .
V gene: TRBV3-1
D gene: .
J gene: TRBJ2-1

CDR3 protein: CASSLTEDRVNQPQHF
CDR3 DNA: TGTGCCAGCAGCTTAACCGAGGACAGGGTAAATCAGCCCCAGCATTTT
clone size: many
V gene: TRBV11-2
D gene: TRBD1
J gene: TRBJ1-5

CDR3 protein: CASSFASGTGSYEQYF
CDR3 DNA: TGTGCCAGCAGCTTCGCGAGCGGCACGGGAAGCTACGAGCAGTACTTC
clone size: few
V gene: TRBV7-2
D gene: .
J gene: TRBJ2-7

CDR3 protein: CASSRGGGAGEQYF
CDR3 DNA: TGTGCCAGCAGCCGCGGGGGGGGAGCTGGCGAGCAGTACTTC
clone size: many
V gene: TRBV12-3/TRBV12-4
D gene: TRBD2
J gene: TRBJ2-7

CDR3 protein: CASSQDGRQTGELFF
CDR3 DNA: TGCGCCAGCAGCCAAGATGGTAGGCAGACCGGGGAGCTGTTTTTT
clone size: .
V gene: TRBV4-3
D gene: .
J gene: TRBJ2-2

CDR3 protein: CASSYSTAELAKNIQYF
CDR3 DNA: TGTGCCAGCAGTTACTCGACGGCGGAGCTAGCCAAAAACATTCAGTACTTC
clone size: few
V gene: TRBV6-2/TRBV6-3
D gene: .
J gene: TRBJ2-4

CDR3 protein: CASSEGGSNGGGETQYF
CDR3 DNA: TGTGCCAGCAGTGAAGGGGGATCCAACGGAGGAGGAGAGACCCAGTACTTC
clone size: many
V gene: TRBV2
D gene: .
J gene: TRBJ2-5

CDR3 protein: CASNGDSGELFF
CDR3 DNA: TGTGCCAGCAATGGGGACTCCGGGGAGCTGTTTTTT
clone size: many
V gene: TRBV2
D gene: .
J gene: TRBJ2-2

CDR3 protein: CATSDMNIQGAGSYNEQFF
CDR3 DNA: TGTGCCACCAGTGATATGAATATCCAGGGGGCCGGCTCCTACAATGAGCAGTTCTTC
clone size: .
V gene: TRBV24-1
D gene: TRBD1
J gene: TRBJ2-1

CDR3 protein: CASSYAGTGTSGNEKLFF
CDR3 DNA: TGTGCCAGCAGTTACGCCGGGACAGGGACGTCTGGTAATGAAAAACTGTTTTTT
clone size: many
V gene: TRBV6-5
D gene: TRBD1
J gene: TRBJ1-4

CDR3 protein: CASSFNRVGETQYF
CDR3 DNA: TGTGCCAGCAGCTTCAACAGGGTGGGGGAGACCCAGTACTTC
clone size: .
V gene: TRBV13
D gene: .
J gene: TRBJ2-5

CDR3 protein: CASSSTGHANEKLFF
CDR3 DNA: TGCGCCAGCAGCAGTACGGGACATGCTAATGAAAAACTGTTTTTT
clone size: few
V gene: TRBV5-1
D gene: .
J gene: TRBJ1-4

CDR3 protein: CASSLFRELISGNEQFF
CDR3 DNA: TGTGCCAGCAGCTTATTCCGGGAGTTGATTAGTGGCAATGAGCAGTTCTTC
clone size: .
V gene: TRBV11-2
D gene: .
J gene: TRBJ2-1

CDR3 protein: CASSGTGWGGTRDTQYF
CDR3 DNA: TGTGCCAGCTCAGGGACCGGCTGGGGCGGGACGAGAGATACGCAGTATTTT
clone size: .
V gene: TRBV18
D gene: .
J gene: TRBJ2-3

CDR3 protein: CAWKVVGGSYYF
CDR3 DNA: TGTGCCTGGAAAGTGGTCGGCGGGAGTTACTACTTC
clone size: many
V gene: TRBV30
D gene: TRBD2
J gene: TRBJ2-4

CDR3 protein: CAISVSPGTPGYEQYF
CDR3 DNA: TGTGCCATCAGTGTAAGCCCCGGGACCCCAGGATACGAGCAGTACTTC
clone size: once
V gene: TRBV10-3
D gene: .
J gene: TRBJ2-7

CDR3 protein: CASSLGVGYTF
CDR3 DNA: TGTGCCAGCAGTTTGGGGGTTGGCTACACCTTC
clone size: many
V gene: TRBV12-3/TRBV12-4
D gene: .
J gene: TRBJ1-2

CDR3 protein: CASSLVNADEQYF
CDR3 DNA: TGTGCCAGCAGCTTAGTTAACGCGGACGAGCAGTACTTC
clone size: many
V gene: TRBV7-2
D gene: .
J gene: TRBJ2-7

CDR3 protein: CASSQDPSGLDTDTQYF
CDR3 DNA: TGCGCCAGCAGCCAAGATCCCTCGGGACTAGACACAGATACGCAGTATTTT
clone size: .
V gene: TRBV4-1
D gene: TRBD2
J gene: TRBJ2-3

CDR3 protein: CASSRGNTIYF
CDR3 DNA: TGTGCCAGCAGCCGTGGAAACACCATATATTTT
clone size: few
V gene: TRBV12-3/TRBV12-4
D gene: .
J gene: TRBJ1-3

CDR3 protein: CATGLGETQYF
CDR3 DNA: TGTGCCACCGGGTTAGGGGAGACCCAGTACTTC
clone size: many
V gene: TRBV24-1
D gene: .
J gene: TRBJ2-5

CDR3 protein: CASSNPHSGNIQYF
CDR3 DNA: TGTGCCAGCAGTAACCCCCATAGCGGAAACATTCAGTACTTC
clone size: .
V gene: TRBV28
D gene: .
J gene: TRBJ2-4

CDR3 protein: CASTSGLNTEAFF
CDR3 DNA: TGTGCCAGCACCTCAGGGTTGAACACTGAAGCTTTCTTT
clone size: few
V gene: TRBV6-1
D gene: .
J gene: TRBJ1-1

CDR3 protein: CASSERSGEAFF
CDR3 DNA: TGTGCCAGCAGTGAAAGGTCGGGCGAAGCTTTCTTT
clone size: .
V gene: TRBV6-1
D gene: .
J gene: TRBJ1-1

CDR3 protein: CSGGGSGPPYEQYF
CDR3 DNA: TGCAGCGGGGGGGGGAGCGGGCCTCCCTACGAGCAGTACTTC
clone size: few
V gene: TRBV29-1
D gene: TRBD2
J gene: TRBJ2-7

CDR3 protein: CASSLLSSGILLGTQYF
CDR3 DNA: TGTGCCAGCAGCTTACTTTCTAGCGGGATCCTCCTGGGGACCCAGTACTTC
clone size: many
V gene: TRBV11-1
D gene: TRBD2
J gene: TRBJ2-5

CDR3 protein: CVSSPWGEKLFF
CDR3 DNA: TGTGTCAGCAGCCCCTGGGGTGAAAAACTGTTTTTT
clone size: .
V gene: TRBV7-2
D gene: .
J gene: TRBJ1-4

CDR3 protein: CASSVSGTGALYSNQPQHF
CDR3 DNA: TGTGCCAGTAGTGTCTCCGGGACAGGGGCCCTCTATAGCAATCAGCCCCAGCATTTT
clone size: .
V gene: TRBV19
D gene: TRBD1
J gene: TRBJ1-5

CDR3 protein: CAWSVGGRGRGQETQYF
CDR3 DNA: TGTGCCTGGAGTGTTGGGGGTCGCGGGAGAGGGCAAGAGACCCAGTACTTC
clone size: many
V gene: TRBV30
D gene: TRBD2
J gene: TRBJ2-5

CDR3 protein: CASSPRGGRTGELFF
CDR3 DNA: TGTGCCAGCAGCCCTAGGGGCGGGCGAACCGGGGAGCTGTTTTTT
clone size: .
V gene: TRBV3-1
D gene: .
J gene: TRBJ2-2

CDR3 protein: CSAVSGSFYEQYF
CDR3 DNA: TGCAGTGCTGTTAGCGGGAGTTTCTACGAGCAGTACTTC
clone size: .
V gene: TRBV20-1
D gene: TRBD2
J gene: TRBJ2-7

CDR3 protein: CASGLVFWGFSYEQYF
CDR3 DNA: TGTGCTAGTGGTTTGGTGTTTTGGGGGTTCTCCTACGAGCAGTACTTC
clone size: .
V gene: TRBV12-5
D gene: .
J gene: TRBJ2-7

CDR3 protein: CASSPRRVATNEKLFF
CDR3 DNA: TGTGCCAGCAGCCCAAGGAGAGTTGCAACTAATGAAAAACTGTTTTTT
clone size: .
V gene: TRBV12-3/TRBV12-4
D gene: .
J gene: TRBJ1-4

CDR3 protein: CASSYEPVNTEAFF
CDR3 DNA: TGTGCCAGCAGTTACGAGCCGGTAAACACTGAAGCTTTCTTT
clone size: .
V gene: TRBV6-2/TRBV6-3
D gene: .
J gene: TRBJ1-1

CDR3 protein: CASNHYEQYF
CDR3 DNA: TGTGCCAGCAACCACTACGAGCAGTACTTC
clone size: many
V gene: TRBV6-8
D gene: .
J gene: TRBJ2-7

CDR3 protein: CSAVGQVERYEQYF
CDR3 DNA: TGCAGTGCGGTAGGACAGGTGGAAAGGTACGAGCAGTACTTC
clone size: .
V gene: TRBV20-1
D gene: TRBD1
J gene: TRBJ2-7

CDR3 protein: CASSLPGSNTEAFF
CDR3 DNA: TGTGCCAGCAGTTTGCCAGGGTCGAACACTGAAGCTTTCTTT
clone size: many
V gene: TRBV28
D gene: .
J gene: TRBJ1-1

CDR3 protein: CASSLGWDRYNEQFF
CDR3 DNA: TGTGCCAGCAGCTTAGGGTGGGACCGCTACAATGAGCAGTTCTTC
clone size: few
V gene: TRBV7-6
D gene: .
J gene: TRBJ2-1

CDR3 protein: CASRETGVYTEAFF
CDR3 DNA: TGTGCCAGCAGAGAAACAGGGGTTTACACTGAAGCTTTCTTT
clone size: .
V gene: TRBV6-1
D gene: TRBD1
J gene: TRBJ1-1

CDR3 protein: CSARDPDRGGLYEQYF
CDR3 DNA: TGCAGTGCTAGAGATCCTGACAGGGGGGGTCTTTACGAGCAGTACTTC
clone size: .
V gene: TRBV20-1
D gene: TRBD1
J gene: TRBJ2-7

CDR3 protein: CASSRNGHRAGANVLTF
CDR3 DNA: TGTGCCAGCAGTCGGAACGGACACCGAGCTGGGGCCAACGTCCTGACTTTC
clone size: many
V gene: TRBV6-2/TRBV6-3
D gene: .
J gene: TRBJ2-6

CDR3 protein: CASSDRAQNTEAFF
CDR3 DNA: TGTGCCAGCAGTGACAGGGCTCAGAACACTGAAGCTTTCTTT
clone size: few
V gene: TRBV6-2/TRBV6-3
D gene: TRBD1
J gene: TRBJ1-1

CDR3 protein: CASSLAPDRSTGKLFF
CDR3 DNA: TGCGCCAGCAGCTTGGCCCCGGACAGGTCTACGGGAAAACTGTTTTTT
clone size: many
V gene: TRBV5-1
D gene: TRBD1
J gene: TRBJ1-4

CDR3 protein: CASTSSYNEQFF
CDR3 DNA: TGTGCCAGCACGAGCTCCTACAATGAGCAGTTCTTC
clone size: .
V gene: TRBV7-2
D gene: .
J gene: TRBJ2-1

CDR3 protein: CASSLATGNQPQHF
CDR3 DNA: TGTGCCAGCAGTTTAGCGACAGGGAATCAGCCCCAGCATTTT
clone size: many
V gene: TRBV12-3/TRBV12-4
D gene: TRBD1
J gene: TRBJ1-5

CDR3 protein: CASSLVGKAEAFF
CDR3 DNA: TGCGCCAGCAGCTTGGTGGGAAAAGCTGAAGCTTTCTTT
clone size: few
V gene: TRBV5-1
D gene: .
J gene: TRBJ1-1

CDR3 protein: CASSTGQYNTEAFF
CDR3 DNA: TGTGCCAGTAGTACGGGACAGTATAACACTGAAGCTTTCTTT
clone size: .
V gene: TRBV19
D gene: TRBD1
J gene: TRBJ1-1

CDR3 protein: CASSRDRSNTGELFF
CDR3 DNA: TGTGCCAGCAGCCGGGACAGATCAAACACCGGGGAGCTGTTTTTT
clone size: .
V gene: TRBV7-9
D gene: TRBD1
J gene: TRBJ2-2

CDR3 protein: CASSLYRVGGQNTEAFF
CDR3 DNA: TGTGCCAGCAGTTTATATCGGGTCGGGGGGCAGAACACTGAAGCTTTCTTT
clone size: few
V gene: TRBV12-3/TRBV12-4
D gene: .
J gene: TRBJ1-1

CDR3 protein: CASSRTGTGSTGELFF
CDR3 DNA: TGTGCCAGCAGCCGGACCGGGACAGGGAGTACCGGGGAGCTGTTTTTT
clone size: few
V gene: TRBV7-8
D gene: TRBD1
J gene: TRBJ2-2

CDR3 protein: CASSLLGQATGELFF
CDR3 DNA: TGTGCCAGCAGCTTATTAGGACAGGCGACCGGGGAGCTGTTTTTT
clone size: .
V gene: TRBV7-8
D gene: TRBD1
J gene: TRBJ2-2

CDR3 protein: CSAAPGTSLTYEQYF
CDR3 DNA: TGCAGTGCGGCCCCCGGGACTAGCCTCACCTACGAGCAGTACTTC
clone size: many
V gene: TRBV20-1
D gene: TRBD2
J gene: TRBJ2-7

CDR3 protein: CSARDPGQTYEQYF
CDR3 DNA: TGCAGTGCTAGAGATCCGGGACAGACTTACGAGCAGTACTTC
clone size: few
V gene: TRBV20-1
D gene: TRBD1
J gene: TRBJ2-7

CDR3 protein: CASSRREGPQYF
CDR3 DNA: TGTGCCAGCAGCCGTCGGGAGGGGCCCCAGTACTTC
clone size: few
V gene: TRBV7-9
D gene: TRBD2
J gene: TRBJ2-7